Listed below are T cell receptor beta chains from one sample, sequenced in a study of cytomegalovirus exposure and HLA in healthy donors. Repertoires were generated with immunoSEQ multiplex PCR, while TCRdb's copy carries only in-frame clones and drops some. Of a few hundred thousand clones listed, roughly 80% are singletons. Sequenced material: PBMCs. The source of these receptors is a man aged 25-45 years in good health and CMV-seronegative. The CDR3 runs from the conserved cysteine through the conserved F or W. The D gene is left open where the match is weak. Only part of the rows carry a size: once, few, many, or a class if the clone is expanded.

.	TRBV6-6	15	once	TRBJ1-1	CASRFERGGNTEAFF	TGTGCCAGCAGATTCGAGAGAGGGGGGAACACTGAAGCTTTCTTT
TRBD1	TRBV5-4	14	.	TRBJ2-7	CASSPRTGWDEQYF	TGTGCCAGCAGCCCCCGGACAGGCTGGGACGAGCAGTACTTC
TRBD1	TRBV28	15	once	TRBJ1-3	CASSPGDSSGNTIYF	TGTGCCAGCAGTCCCGGGGACAGCTCTGGAAACACCATATATTTT
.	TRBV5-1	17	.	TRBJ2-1	CASRNMGRGGSYNEQFF	TGCGCCAGCAGGAATATGGGGCGCGGCGGCTCCTACAATGAGCAGTTCTTC
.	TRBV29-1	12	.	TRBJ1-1	CSVELRAGEAFF	TGCAGCGTTGAATTGAGGGCAGGGGAGGCTTTCTTT
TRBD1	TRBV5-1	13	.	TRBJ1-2	CASQDRTSGGYTF	TGCGCCAGCCAGGACAGGACGTCGGGGGGCTACACCTTC
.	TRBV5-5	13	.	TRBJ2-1	CASSLVGADEQFF	TGTGCCAGCAGCTTGGTGGGGGCCGATGAGCAGTTCTTC
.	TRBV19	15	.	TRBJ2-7	CASSTFAGTPNEQYF	TGTGCCAGTAGTACCTTCGCCGGGACACCAAACGAGCAGTACTTC
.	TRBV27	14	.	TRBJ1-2	CASSSHSSAGGYTF	TGTGCCAGCAGTTCTCACAGTTCGGCAGGTGGCTACACCTTC
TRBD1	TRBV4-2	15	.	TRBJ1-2	CASSQLDRGLYGYTF	TGTGCCAGCAGCCAATTAGACAGGGGGCTCTATGGCTACACCTTC
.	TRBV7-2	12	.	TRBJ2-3	CASSWAGGTQYF	TGTGCCAGCAGCTGGGCCGGGGGTACGCAGTATTTT
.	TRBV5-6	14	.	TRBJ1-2	CASSFSQGHYGYTF	TGTGCCAGCAGCTTCTCCCAGGGGCACTATGGCTACACCTTC
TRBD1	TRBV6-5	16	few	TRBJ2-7	CASSYSTGTANYEQYF	TGTGCCAGCAGTTACTCGACCGGGACAGCCAACTACGAGCAGTACTTC
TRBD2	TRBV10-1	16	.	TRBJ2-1	CASSDRGGAFCDEQFF	TGCGCCAGCAGTGACCGCGGGGGGGCCTTTTGCGATGAGCAGTTCTTC
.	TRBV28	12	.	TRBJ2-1	CASSTGNNEQFF	TGTGCCAGCAGCACCGGGAACAATGAGCAGTTCTTC
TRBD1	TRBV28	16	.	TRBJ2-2	CASRYSGTANTGELFF	TGTGCCAGCAGATACTCCGGGACAGCGAACACCGGGGAGCTGTTTTTT
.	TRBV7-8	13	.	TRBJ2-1	CASSSLPFDEQFF	TGTGCCAGCAGCTCCCTCCCCTTCGATGAGCAGTTCTTC